Below, 28 T cell receptor beta chains from the same sample are listed, as sequenced in a study of T cell responses to AZD1222 COVID-19 vaccine. TCRdb's table, derived via immunoSEQ multiplex PCR, lists solely in-frame clones and lacks some. The table lists about 140,000 clones, around 89% of them singletons. The starting material was peripheral blood, obtained 28 days after the second AZD1222 dose. The source is an adult who received the AZD1222 COVID-19 vaccine.

The rearrangement joins TRBV7-3 to TRBJ2-7; D is unresolved. The CDR3 spans 14 residues. The V and J ends lost 2 bases and 3 bases respectively, with 11 bases between them. The germline gives CDR1 SGHTA, CDR2 FQGTGA. The CDR3 DNA sequence: TGTGCCAGCAGCTTAGTTGGAGTAGGCTACGAGCAGTACTTC. Translated: CASSLVGVGYEQYF.

V gene TRBV28 combines with J gene TRBJ1-1, with a possible D match to TRBD1 (5 bases). Looked up from germline, CDR1 is MDHEN and CDR2 is SYDVKM. V was clipped by 10 bases and J by 0 bases, with 18 bases between them. The CDR3 is 15 amino acids. CDR3 sequence (DNA): TGTGCCATCGTAGGGGCCGTCTTTATGAACACTGAAGCTTTCTTT. It codes for CAIVGAVFMNTEAFF. The entire variable domain, with the rest obtained from reference TRBV28 and TRBJ1-1, is as follows: DVKVTQSSRYLVKRTGEKVFLECVQDMDHENMFWYRQDPGLGLRLIYFSYDVKMKEKGDIPEGYSVSREKKERFSLILESASTNQTSMYLCAIVGAVFMNTEAFFGQGTRLTVV.

The rearrangement uses TRBV11-2 and TRBJ2-1; no clear D. CDR1 SGHAT and CDR2 FQNNGV come from the germline V gene. This CDR3 spans 13 amino acids. Trimming removed 1 base at V and 4 bases at J, with 5 bases between. The CDR3 here is CASSLGEYNEQFF. The CDR3 bases are TGTGCCAGCAGCTTAGGGGAATACAATGAGCAGTTCTTC.

This clone was seen at least ten times. The rearrangement joins TRBV5-6 to TRBJ2-5; the match to TRBD2 covers 8 bases. The CDR3 is 16 residues long. The ends lost 2 bases at V and 5 bases at J; junction bases unmatched: 11. Germline V lookup: CDR1 SGHDT, CDR2 YYEEEE. In DNA form, the CDR3 reads TGTGCCAGCAGCTTACCCAGCGGGAGCGGTGGGGAGACCCAGTACTTC. Its protein is CASSLPSGSGGETQYF. Full variable domain (remainder filled in from reference TRBV5-6 and TRBJ2-5): DAGVTQSPTHLIKTRGQQVTLRCSPKSGHDTVSWYQQALGQGPQFIFQYYEEEERQRGNFPDRFSGHQFPNYSSELNVNALLLGDSALYLCASSLPSGSGGETQYFGPGTRLLVL.

The chain uses TRBV5-1 and TRBJ1-2; D call uncertain. The CDR3 totals 15 residues. Trimming shortened V by 0 bases and J by 5 bases, and 14 bases separated the two germline ends. The germline CDR1 and CDR2 sequences are SGHRS and YFSETQ. The chain's CDR3 is CASSLVAVESYGYTF. Here the CDR3 DNA reads TGCGCCAGCAGCTTGGTGGCTGTGGAGAGTTATGGCTACACCTTC.

The CDR3 protein is CATSRVEYNSPLHF. CDR3 DNA: TGTGCCACCAGCAGAGTCGAGTATAATTCACCCCTCCACTTT. The genes are TRBV15 and TRBJ1-6; D is ambiguous. V lost 1 base and J 4 bases, leaving 5 bases between the germline ends. The germline V gene has CDR1 LNHNV and CDR2 YYDKDF (reference sequence). The CDR3 is made up of 14 amino acids.

This chain uses TRBV6-2 or TRBV6-3 with TRBJ1-5, with no clear D. Germline V gene data show CDR1 as MNHEY and CDR2 as SVGEGT. The CDR3 consists of 13 residues. Trimming took off 5 bases at V and 7 bases at J, with 12 bases between the two ends. The CDR3 region has the DNA TGTGCCAGCAGTAGAGAAATGATGCAGCCCCAGCATTTT. It yields the protein CASSREMMQPQHF.

This sequence joins TRBV27 and TRBJ2-1; D unresolved. The CDR3 totals 12 residues. The germline gives CDR1 MNHEY, CDR2 SMNVEV (reference sequence). Deletions cut 3 bases from V and 6 bases from J, with 6 bases between. The CDR3 DNA reads TGTGCCAGCAGTTTGGCTCCCAATGAGCAGTTCTTC. Translating it yields CASSLAPNEQFF.

The chain uses TRBV3-1 (or the pseudogene TRBV3-2) and TRBJ2-2; D remains unclear. The germline V gene encodes CDR1 LGHDT and CDR2 YNNKEL (reference sequence). The CDR3 is 13 residues long. Between the trimmed V and J ends, which lost 3 bases and 5 bases, there was a span of 7 bases. The CDR3 region is CASSHGTTGELFF. The DNA for the CDR3 is TGTGCCAGCAGCCACGGTACAACCGGGGAGCTGTTTTTT.

This chain uses TRBV11-2 with TRBJ1-1; D is possibly TRBD1 (6 bases). Germline CDR1 and CDR2: SGHAT and FQNNGV. Trimming left V 5 bases short and J 7 bases short, with 11 bases between. There are 12 residues in the CDR3. CDR3 bases: TGTGCCAGCAGCCCTGAACAGGGTGAAGCTTTCTTT. This encodes CASSPEQGEAFF.

V is TRBV2 and J is TRBJ2-7; TRBD1 agrees at 8 bases. V lost 6 bases to trimming and J lost 2 bases; unmatched junction nucleotides: 9. CDR1 SNHLY and CDR2 FYNNEI come from the germline V gene. This CDR3 spans 15 amino acids. The DNA of the CDR3 is TGTGCCAGCAGGGTGGGACAGGCGAGTCCCTACGAGCAGTACTTC. Its protein product is CASRVGQASPYEQYF.

The genes are TRBV3-1 (or the pseudogene TRBV3-2) and TRBJ2-3; the D gene is possibly TRBD2 (5 bases). CDR3 length equals 16 residues. The germline V gene encodes CDR1 LGHDT and CDR2 YNNKEL (reference sequence). Trimming took off 4 bases at V and 5 bases at J, with 19 bases between the two ends. CDR3 in amino acids: CASSPSRGAARDTQYF. The CDR3 DNA reads TGTGCCAGCAGCCCCTCCCGGGGAGCAGCCCGAGATACGCAGTATTTT.

This rearrangement joins TRBV7-9 to TRBJ1-2; D may be TRBD1 (5 bases). The CDR3 runs to 11 residues. The V gene lost 5 bases and the J gene lost 14 bases, with 15 bases spanning the gap. CDR1 is SEHNR, CDR2 FQNEAQ, per germline (reference sequence). Here the CDR3 DNA reads TGTGCCAGCAGCCCGGGGACCTACTGTACCTTC. This sequence encodes CASSPGTYCTF.

The J gene is TRBJ2-1, the V gene TRBV5-1; the match to TRBD2 covers 11 bases. The length of the CDR3 is 16 residues. Germline V lookup: CDR1 SGHRS, CDR2 YFSETQ. V dropped 6 bases and J dropped 9; count of bases not matched to a gene: 14. CDR3 in amino acids: CASTSLAGGPLGEQFF. CDR3 nucleotides: TGCGCCAGCACCTCCTTAGCGGGAGGGCCTCTAGGTGAGCAGTTCTTC. Filled out from reference TRBV5-1 and TRBJ2-1, the complete variable domain reads KAGVTQTPRYLIKTRGQQVTLSCSPISGHRSVSWYQQTPGQGLQFLFEYFSETQRNKGNFPGRFSGRQFSNSRSEMNVSTLELGDSALYLCASTSLAGGPLGEQFFGPGTRLTVL.

Comments on this clone: Different DNA sequences within this sample yield the same CDR3. This sequence joins TRBV6-4 and TRBJ2-1; TRBD2 matches at 10 bases. The germline V gene has CDR1 MRHNA and CDR2 SNTAGT. The CDR3 contains 14 residues. Unmatched junction bases numbered 3, after V lost 6 bases and J lost 4 bases. The CDR3 DNA reads TGTGCCAGCAGCCGAGCGGGAGGGTACAATGAGCAGTTCTTC. Translation: CASSRAGGYNEQFF.

In its sample, this clone was seen a few times. The chain is built from TRBV11-2 and TRBJ2-3, with 7 bases fitting TRBD1. This CDR3 has 16 amino acids. Germline V gene lookup returns CDR1 SGHAT and CDR2 FQNNGV. J gave up 8 bases and V 6 bases, and 17 bases lay outside the gene matches. CDR3 DNA sequence: TGTGCCAGCAGTTCAATCGGCACAGGGGAAGGGGGTACGCAGTATTTT. Amino acids: CASSSIGTGEGGTQYF.

V gene TRBV29-1 combines with J gene TRBJ2-7, with no clear D. V lost 2 bases to trimming and J lost 7 bases, with 15 bases between them. CDR3 length: 13 residues. Germline V gives CDR1 SQVTM, CDR2 ANQGSEA. This CDR3 is CSVEWSGEEEQYF. The CDR3 region has the DNA TGCAGCGTTGAATGGTCTGGAGAAGAAGAGCAGTACTTC.

The CDR3 nucleotides are TGTGCCAGCAGTGAAATCGCTAGCGGGAGAACGTACGAGCAGTACTTC. It encodes CASSEIASGRTYEQYF. This chain joins TRBV2 and TRBJ2-7; the match to TRBD2 covers 10 bases. The V segment lost 2 bases and the J segment 4 bases; nucleotides outside the gene matches: 8. The CDR3 covers 16 residues. Germline CDR1 and CDR2: SNHLY and FYNNEI. Full variable domain (remainder filled in from reference TRBV2 and TRBJ2-7): EPEVTQTPSHQVTQMGQEVILRCVPISNHLYFYWYRQILGQKVEFLVSFYNNEISEKSEIFDDQFSVERPDGSNFTLKIRSTKLEDSAMYFCASSEIASGRTYEQYFGPGTRLTVT.

J is TRBJ2-2 and V is TRBV7-2; D is unresolved. V was shortened by 2 bases and J by 2 bases, with 9 bases between the two germline ends. CDR1 and CDR2 (germline): SGHTA, FQGNSA. The CDR3 spans 15 residues. Here the CDR3 reads CASSLMGENTGELFF. The CDR3, as DNA: TGTGCCAGCAGCTTAATGGGTGAAAACACCGGGGAGCTGTTTTTT.

The sample holds one count of this clone. The chain links TRBV5-4 to TRBJ2-2; perhaps TRBD2 as D (6 bases). This CDR3 is built from 16 residues. Trimming took 4 bases from V and 5 from J, leaving 18 bases between them. The germline V gene encodes CDR1 SGHNT and CDR2 YYREEE (reference sequence). Here the CDR3 DNA reads TGTGCCAGCAGCCTCTGGCGGGAAAGAGGGACCGGGGAGCTGTTTTTT. The encoded protein is CASSLWRERGTGELFF. Full variable domain (rest looked up from reference TRBV5-4 and TRBJ2-2): ETGVTQSPTHLIKTRGQQVTLRCSSQSGHNTVSWYQQALGQGPQFIFQYYREEENGRGNFPPRFSGLQFPNYSSELNVNALELDDSALYLCASSLWRERGTGELFFGEGSRLTVL.

A single count supports this clone. The chain is built from TRBV5-1 and TRBJ2-5; D uncertain. CDR1 is SGHRS and CDR2 is YFSETQ in the germline V gene. V lost 4 bases to trimming and J lost 2 bases, with 9 bases between them. CDR3 length equals 13 residues. The DNA of the CDR3 is TGCGCCAGCAGCCGAGGCTGGCAAGAGACCCAGTACTTC. Amino acid sequence: CASSRGWQETQYF.

V and J are TRBV6-6 and TRBJ1-2; D unclear. Germline V gives CDR1 MNHNY, CDR2 SVGAGI (reference sequence). CDR3 length equals 14 residues. V was pared by 6 bases and J by 4 bases, with 15 bases between. The CDR3 loop is CASRPGAMAYGYTF. CDR3 nucleotide sequence: TGTGCCAGCAGACCAGGAGCGATGGCCTATGGCTACACCTTC.

A few counts support this clone. The V and J genes are TRBV21-1 and TRBJ2-5; TRBD2, as called in the table, went unchecked against the DNA. TRBV21-1 is reported as a pseudogene. The CDR3 contains 13 residues. CDR3 protein: CARGVAGRETQYF. The CDR3 region has the DNA TGTGCCAGGGGAGTCGCGGGCAGGGAGACCCAGTACTTC.

The chain joins TRBV5-4 to TRBJ1-5, with D hard to call. Trimming shortened V by 2 bases and J by 4 bases, and 13 bases separated the two germline ends. Germline CDR1 is SGHNT and CDR2 is YYREEE (reference sequence). The CDR3 length is 15 residues. The CDR3 is CASSFGGSGNQPQHF. The CDR3 nucleotides are TGTGCCAGCAGCTTCGGAGGGTCGGGTAATCAGCCCCAGCATTTT.

V usage is TRBV5-6 and J usage is TRBJ1-4; 7 positions match TRBD1. Germline-derived CDR1 and CDR2 are SGHDT and YYEEEE. The ends lost 4 bases at V and 7 bases at J; junction bases unmatched: 10. This CDR3 has 15 amino acids. The CDR3 sequence is CASSETQGRGEKLFF. The CDR3, as DNA: TGTGCCAGCAGCGAGACACAGGGGAGAGGTGAAAAACTGTTTTTT.

This chain connects TRBV4-3 to TRBJ1-6; D not resolved. The germline V and J ends were trimmed by 2 bases and 2 bases, with 22 bases remaining between them. The CDR3 is made up of 20 amino acids. Germline loops: CDR1 LGHNA, CDR2 YSLEER. The CDR3 protein is CASSQTTGQRRSPYNSPLHF. The CDR3 DNA follows: TGCGCCAGCAGCCAAACGACCGGCCAACGGCGCTCACCCTATAATTCACCCCTCCACTTT.

This chain connects TRBV30 to TRBJ1-2; D call uncertain. CDR3 length: 11 residues. The germline gives CDR1 GTSNPN, CDR2 SVGIG (reference sequence). V lost 4 bases to trimming and J lost 4 bases, with 7 bases between them. In DNA form, the CDR3 reads TGTGCCTGGAAACTCAGCTATGGCTACACCTTC. The encoded protein is CAWKLSYGYTF. Looking up the rest from reference TRBV30 and TRBJ1-2 gives the full variable domain: SQTIHQWPATLVQPVGSPLSLECTVEGTSNPNLYWYRQAAGRGLQLLFYSVGIGQISSEVPQNLSASRPQDRQFILSSKKLLLSDSGFYLCAWKLSYGYTFGSGTRLTVV.

The chain employs TRBV3-1 (or the pseudogene TRBV3-2) and TRBJ2-5; 11 bases align to TRBD2. The CDR3 is 12 residues long. After removal of 3 bases from V and 9 bases from J, the junction contained 0 bases not matched to a gene. Germline CDR1 and CDR2: LGHDT and YNNKEL (reference sequence). In nucleotides, the CDR3 is TGTGCCAGCAGCCATAGCGGGAGGGCCCAGTACTTC. Translation gives CASSHSGRAQYF.